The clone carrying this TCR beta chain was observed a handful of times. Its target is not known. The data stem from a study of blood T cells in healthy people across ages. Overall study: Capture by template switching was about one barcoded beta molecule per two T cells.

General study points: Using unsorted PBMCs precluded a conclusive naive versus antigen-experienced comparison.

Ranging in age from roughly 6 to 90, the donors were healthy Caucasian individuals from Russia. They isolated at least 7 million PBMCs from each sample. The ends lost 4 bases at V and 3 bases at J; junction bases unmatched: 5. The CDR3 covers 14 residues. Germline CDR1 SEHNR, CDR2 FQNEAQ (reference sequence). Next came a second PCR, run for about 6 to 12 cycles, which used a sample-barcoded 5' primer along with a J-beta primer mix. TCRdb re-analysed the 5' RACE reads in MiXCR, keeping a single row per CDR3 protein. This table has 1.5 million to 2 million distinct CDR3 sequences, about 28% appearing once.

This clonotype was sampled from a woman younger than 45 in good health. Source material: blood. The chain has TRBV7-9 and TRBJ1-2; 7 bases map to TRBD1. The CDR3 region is CASSSTDRYYGYTF. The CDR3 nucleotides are TGTGCCAGCAGCTCAACGGACAGGTACTATGGCTACACCTTC.